The rows below give T cell receptor beta chains drawn from one sample of a study of regulatory T cells in long-lasting Graves disease. One entry per CDR3 protein, called by TCRdb with MiXCR from the multiplex PCR reads. This table holds some 240,000 distinct CDR3 sequences, roughly 20% found once. This sample was shared with a second study, whose subject was T cells in Graves' hyperthyroidism and ophthalmopathy.

This specimen consisted of peripheral blood mononuclear cells (PBMCs), obtained at new diagnosis, from a patient treated with antithyroid drugs. These receptors were taken from a woman in her 30s with Graves disease. The CDR3 runs from the conserved cysteine through the conserved F or W. The D gene is left open where the match is weak. Some rows have no size entry. The others give once, few or many, or a class for an expanded clone.

D: -; V: TRBV19; J: TRBJ2-2; size: many; CDR3: CASSIFVGGQRGELFF; DNA: TGTGCCAGTAGTATATTCGTGGGAGGACAGCGAGGGGAGCTGTTTTTT
D: TRBD1; V: TRBV9; J: TRBJ2-7; size: many; CDR3: CASSVGRGGAYEQYF; DNA: TGTGCCAGCAGCGTAGGCAGAGGGGGCGCCTACGAGCAGTACTTC
D: -; V: TRBV18; J: TRBJ2-3; size: many; CDR3: CASSPQFGGADTQYF; DNA: TGTGCCAGCTCACCACAATTCGGGGGCGCAGATACGCAGTATTTT
D: -; V: TRBV6-5; J: TRBJ1-1; size: many; CDR3: CASRYTMGGTEAFF; DNA: TGTGCCAGCAGGTACACAATGGGGGGCACTGAAGCTTTCTTT
D: -; V: TRBV5-6; J: TRBJ1-5; size: many; CDR3: CASSLNTNQPQHF; DNA: TGTGCCAGCAGCTTGAACACAAATCAGCCCCAGCATTTT
D: TRBD2; V: TRBV6-2/TRBV6-3; J: TRBJ2-3; size: -; CDR3: CASSGLAGGPAADTQYF; DNA: TGTGCCAGCAGTGGACTAGCGGGGGGGCCCGCCGCAGATACGCAGTATTTT
D: -; V: TRBV12-3/TRBV12-4; J: TRBJ1-1; size: many; CDR3: CASSPRVIQGTEAFF; DNA: TGTGCCAGCAGCCCCCGTGTCATCCAGGGGACTGAAGCTTTCTTT
D: TRBD2; V: TRBV7-9; J: TRBJ2-3; size: many; CDR3: CASSPVVAGKRSTDTQYF; DNA: TGTGCCAGCAGCCCCGTGGTAGCGGGAAAAAGGAGCACAGATACGCAGTATTTT
D: -; V: TRBV2; J: TRBJ1-2; size: many; CDR3: CASSPLGGFNYGYTF; DNA: TGTGCCAGCAGTCCCCTAGGGGGTTTTAACTATGGCTACACCTTC
D: -; V: TRBV14; J: TRBJ2-3; size: few; CDR3: CASSQGFSMVGGTDTQYF; DNA: TGTGCCAGCAGCCAAGGATTTAGCATGGTGGGGGGCACAGATACGCAGTATTTT
D: TRBD1; V: TRBV3-1; J: TRBJ1-1; size: many; CDR3: CASSQMAGGGTEAFF; DNA: TGTGCCAGCAGCCAAATGGCAGGGGGGGGCACTGAAGCTTTCTTT